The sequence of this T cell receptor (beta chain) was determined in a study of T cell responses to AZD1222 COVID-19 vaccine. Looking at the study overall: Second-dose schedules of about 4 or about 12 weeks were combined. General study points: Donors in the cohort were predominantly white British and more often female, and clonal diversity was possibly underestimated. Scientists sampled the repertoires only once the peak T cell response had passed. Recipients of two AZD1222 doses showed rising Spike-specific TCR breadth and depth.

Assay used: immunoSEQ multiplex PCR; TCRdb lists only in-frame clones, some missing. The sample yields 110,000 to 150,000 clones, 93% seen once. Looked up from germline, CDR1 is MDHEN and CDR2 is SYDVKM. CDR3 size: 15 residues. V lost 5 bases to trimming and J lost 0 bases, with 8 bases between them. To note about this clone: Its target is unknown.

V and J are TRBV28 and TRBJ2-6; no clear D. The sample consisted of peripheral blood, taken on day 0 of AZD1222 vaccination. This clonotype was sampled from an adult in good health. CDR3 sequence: CASSQDGSGANVLTF. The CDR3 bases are TGTGCCAGCAGTCAGGACGGCTCTGGGGCCAACGTCCTGACTTTC.